The next 21 T cell receptor beta chains were all read from a single sample in a study of shared clonotypes between healthy human individuals. Libraries were prepared by immunoSEQ multiplex PCR; TCRdb keeps only in-frame clonotypes and omits some of them. The top ten clones hold 0.057% of a sample with some 550,000 clones, more than 95% of them seen once. The sample was naive CD4+ T cells sorted from blood. As to subset: CD45RA+ positively selected. These TCRs come from a woman in her twenties or thirties in good health.

This chain uses TRBV7-2 with TRBJ1-5; D may be TRBD1 (5 bases). The CDR3 runs to 16 residues. From germline, CDR1 is SGHTA and CDR2 FQGNSA. V lost 0 bases and J 0 bases, leaving 9 bases between the germline ends. In DNA, the CDR3 is TGTGCCAGCAGCTTAGCACAGGTCTATAGCAATCAGCCCCAGCATTTT. Amino acid sequence: CASSLAQVYSNQPQHF. Full variable domain (outside the CDR3, taken from reference TRBV7-2 and TRBJ1-5): GAGVSQSPSNKVTEKGKDVELRCDPISGHTALYWYRQSLGQGLEFLIYFQGNSAPDKSGLPSDRFSAERTGGSVSTLTIQRTQQEDSAVYLCASSLAQVYSNQPQHFGDGTRLSIL.

The V gene is TRBV6-1, the J gene TRBJ2-7; no reliable D call. Germline CDR1 MNHNS, CDR2 SASEGT. V gave up 8 bases and J gave up 9 bases, with 17 bases separating them. The CDR3 is 12 residues long. The chain's CDR3 is CASGSQLWGQYF. The DNA for the CDR3 is TGTGCCAGCGGATCCCAGCTCTGGGGGCAGTACTTC.

V is TRBV5-5 and J is TRBJ2-1; a weak D match, TRBD1 (6 bases). Trimming removed 1 base at V and 0 bases at J, with 14 bases between. Germline CDR1 is SGHKS and CDR2 is YYEKEE (reference sequence). CDR3 length: 17 amino acids. CDR3 DNA sequence: TGTGCCAGCAGCTTGCTTCGGCGCAGGGGCTCCTACAATGAGCAGTTCTTC. It specifies CASSLLRRRGSYNEQFF.

CDR3: CASREGPIQNYGYTF. CDR3 nucleotide sequence: TGTGCCAGCAGGGAGGGACCGATTCAAAACTATGGCTACACCTTC. This rearrangement joins TRBV2 to TRBJ1-2, with D possibly matching TRBD1 (5 bases). The ends were cut back, 6 bases at V and 2 bases at J, with 16 bases in the middle. Germline V gives CDR1 SNHLY, CDR2 FYNNEI. The CDR3 spans 15 residues.

The chain links TRBV28 to TRBJ2-7, with TRBD2 matching over 8 bases. CDR3 size: 14 residues. V lost 1 base to trimming and J lost 6 bases; unmatched junction nucleotides: 5. The germline V gene encodes CDR1 MDHEN and CDR2 SYDVKM. The CDR3 reads CASSLSSGRSEQYF. CDR3 sequence (DNA): TGTGCCAGCAGTTTATCGAGCGGGAGATCCGAGCAGTACTTC.

This chain uses TRBV19 with TRBJ2-3; TRBD2 aligns across 12 bases. The J segment lost 2 bases and the V segment lost 2 bases, leaving 8 bases of the junction unmatched. Germline lookup yields CDR1 LNHDA and CDR2 SQIVND (reference sequence). This CDR3 region has 18 residues. As DNA, the CDR3 is TGTGCCAGTAGTATATCGGCTAGCGGGAGGGCCAACACAGATACGCAGTATTTT. Its translation: CASSISASGRANTDTQYF.

The gene calls are TRBV10-3 and TRBJ2-1; 9 nucleotides match TRBD1. This CDR3 spans 12 amino acids. Trimming at V came to 10 bases and at J to 8 bases, leaving 6 bases not matched to a gene. Germline CDR1 ENHRY, CDR2 SYGVKD. The CDR3 sequence is CATSTGGDEQFF. The CDR3 DNA is TGTGCCACAAGTACAGGGGGCGATGAGCAGTTCTTC.

This clone was detected once. This rearrangement joins TRBV7-3 to TRBJ1-5, with D unclear. This CDR3 has 14 amino acids. V gave up 2 bases and J gave up 2 bases, with 7 bases separating them. The germline CDR1 and CDR2 sequences are SGHTA and FQGTGA. In DNA form, the CDR3 reads TGTGCCAGCAGCTTATCCGGCGGCAATCAGCCCCAGCATTTT. Translation gives CASSLSGGNQPQHF. The whole variable domain, remainder taken from reference TRBV7-3 and TRBJ1-5, is GAGVSQTPSNKVTEKGKYVELRCDPISGHTALYWYRQSLGQGPEFLIYFQGTGAADDSGLPNDRFFAVRPEGSVSTLKIQRTERGDSAVYLCASSLSGGNQPQHFGDGTRLSIL.

The gene calls are TRBV5-6 and TRBJ2-7; 10 positions agree with TRBD1. The CDR3 length is 14 residues. V lost 4 bases and J lost 3; bases outside the gene matches: 4. Germline V CDR1 and CDR2: SGHDT, YYEEEE. CDR3 sequence reads: CASSRDRGDYEQYF. CDR3 DNA: TGTGCCAGCAGCCGGGACAGGGGAGACTACGAGCAGTACTTC.

V is TRBV11-1 and J is TRBJ2-2; 7 nucleotides agree with TRBD2. The junction had 7 bases not matched to a gene; V was cut back by 4 bases and J by 2 bases. The CDR3 is 16 amino acids. Germline CDR1 and CDR2: SGHAT and FQDESV (reference sequence). The DNA for the CDR3 is TGTGCCAGCAGCTCTAGAAGACTAGCCAACACCGGGGAGCTGTTTTTT. Protein product: CASSSRRLANTGELFF.

This sequence joins TRBV7-9 and TRBJ1-5; D not resolved. Per the germline V gene, CDR1 is SEHNR and CDR2 is FQNEAQ (reference sequence). V gave up 1 base and J gave up 1 base, with 5 bases separating them. The CDR3 runs to 14 residues. The CDR3 sequence: CASSLVGSNQPQHF. CDR3 DNA: TGTGCCAGCAGCTTAGTCGGGAGCAATCAGCCCCAGCATTTT. Full variable domain (outside the CDR3, taken from reference TRBV7-9 and TRBJ1-5): DTGVSQNPRHKITKRGQNVTFRCDPISEHNRLYWYRQTLGQGPEFLTYFQNEAQLEKSRLLSDRFSAERPKGSFSTLEIQRTEQGDSAMYLCASSLVGSNQPQHFGDGTRLSIL.

CDR3 DNA sequence: TGTGCCAGCAGCTCGCGAGCAGGAGGAGCCGAGCAGTACTTC. The encoded protein is CASSSRAGGAEQYF. J is TRBJ2-7 and V is TRBV7-9; D is perhaps TRBD2 (5 bases). The CDR3 covers 14 residues. Germline CDR1 is SEHNR and CDR2 is FQNEAQ (reference sequence). The V end lost 4 bases, the J end lost 6 bases, and 16 bases lay between the germline ends.

To note about this clone: An end of the junction differs from the germline gene, which may be a read error. This chain links TRBV6-1 with TRBJ2-6; possible D gene TRBD1, 5 bases. There are 15 residues in the CDR3. The germline gives CDR1 MNHNS, CDR2 SASEGT. The CDR3 protein is CASNEQVSGANVLTF. CDR3 DNA sequence: TGTGCCAGCAATGAACAGGTCTCTGGGGCCAACGTCCTGACTTTC.

A remark on this clone: The same CDR3 also results from other DNA sequences found in this sample. This chain uses TRBV5-1 with TRBJ2-1, with D possibly TRBD1 on 5 matching bases. CDR3 length: 15 amino acids. V gave up 1 base and J gave up 0 bases, with 8 bases separating them. Germline V CDR1 and CDR2: SGHRS, YFSETQ. In DNA, the CDR3 is TGCGCCAGCAGCTTGTCGACAGTCTCCTACAATGAGCAGTTCTTC. Amino acid sequence: CASSLSTVSYNEQFF. The full variable domain, rest sourced from reference TRBV5-1 and TRBJ2-1, is KAGVTQTPRYLIKTRGQQVTLSCSPISGHRSVSWYQQTPGQGLQFLFEYFSETQRNKGNFPGRFSGRQFSNSRSEMNVSTLELGDSALYLCASSLSTVSYNEQFFGPGTRLTVL.

This clone was counted a single time. The rearrangement uses TRBV5-1 and TRBJ1-1; 9 bases match TRBD1. The CDR3 loop spans 15 amino acids. With V trimmed by 3 bases and J by 3 bases, 6 bases remained unmatched. The germline V gene has CDR1 SGHRS and CDR2 YFSETQ. DNA for the CDR3: TGCGCCAGCAGCTCCTCTTGGACAGGGGACACTGAAGCTTTCTTT. It encodes CASSSSWTGDTEAFF.

The chain employs TRBV15 and TRBJ2-5; 8 bases fit TRBD2. The closer fit of TRBJ2-7 to the DNA end suggests the J call may be wrong. The germline CDR1 and CDR2 sequences are LNHNV and YYDKDF (reference sequence). The CDR3 is 16 amino acids. CDR3 residues: CATSRDREGIPYEQYF. DNA of the CDR3: TGTGCCACCAGCAGAGATCGGGAGGGGATCCCCTACGAGCAGTACTTC.

V gene TRBV5-6 combines with J gene TRBJ1-2, with TRBD1 as a possible D gene (6 bases). Trimming took 4 bases from V and 4 from J, leaving 14 bases between them. The V gene's germline CDR1 is SGHDT and CDR2 YYEEEE. The CDR3 runs 14 residues. In DNA form, the CDR3 reads TGTGCCAGCAGCACAACAGGGTTTGGCTATGGCTACACCTTC. Amino acids: CASSTTGFGYGYTF.

The chain links TRBV28 to TRBJ1-2, with 7 bases matching TRBD1. From germline, CDR1 is MDHEN and CDR2 SYDVKM. The CDR3 contains 14 residues. V shed 0 bases and J 4 bases; nucleotides not matched to a gene: 2. The CDR3 DNA reads TGTGCCAGCAGTTTATGGGGGGACAGCTATGGCTACACCTTC. This translates into CASSLWGDSYGYTF.

The chain has TRBV28 and TRBJ1-1; D call uncertain. This CDR3 contains 12 residues. CDR1 is MDHEN and CDR2 is SYDVKM in the germline V gene. Deletions cut 2 bases from V and 11 bases from J, with 12 bases between. CDR3 sequence reads: CASSLDRTGAFF. The CDR3 region has the DNA TGTGCCAGCAGTTTAGATCGTACGGGGGCTTTCTTT.

This clone has only one observation. V and J are TRBV5-5 and TRBJ2-2; D unresolved. Germline-derived CDR1 and CDR2 are SGHKS and YYEKEE (reference sequence). The CDR3 has 15 residues. The ends were cut back, 0 bases at V and 3 bases at J, with 9 bases in the middle. In DNA form, the CDR3 reads TGTGCCAGCAGCTTGGGCTTCATATACACCGGGGAGCTGTTTTTT. Protein: CASSLGFIYTGELFF.

The CDR3 DNA sequence: TGCGCCAGCAGCTCAAGAAGCGGGATTAGCGAGAACACCGGGGAGCTGTTTTTT. Protein sequence: CASSSRSGISENTGELFF. The chain employs TRBV4-1 and TRBJ2-2, with TRBD2 matching over 7 bases. CDR1 and CDR2 (germline): MGHRA, YSYEKL. Losses at the gene ends were 5 bases for V and 1 base for J; bases not matched to a gene: 13. There are 18 residues in the CDR3.